These 25 T cell receptor beta chains came from one sample sequenced in a study of CD4+ T cells in melanoma (dated by TCRdb to between 2021 and 2022). Libraries were built with the immunoSEQ multiplex PCR assay. TCRdb mirrors the immuneACCESS table, restricted to in-frame sequences. Some clones are absent from its copies; in checked studies, under half trace to an unresolved V gene, and the reason for the others is unknown. The sample profile shows fewer than 20,000 clones; roughly 85% of them were found once. 5.1% of the sample goes to the ten largest clones. The specimen was cells from a culture (not recorded whether cultured in vitro). These receptors were obtained from a human donor with melanoma.

This clone was seen more than once but under ten times. J is TRBJ2-2 and V is TRBV5-1, with TRBD1 matching 9 bases. Looked up from germline, CDR1 is SGHRS and CDR2 is YFSETQ. The CDR3 has 16 amino acids. V gave up 4 bases and J gave up 4 bases; unmatched junction bases: 8. In DNA form, the CDR3 reads TGCGCCAGCAGCGAGGGACAGGGTGTTGGCACCGGGGAGCTGTTTTTT. This translates into CASSEGQGVGTGELFF. Full variable domain (outside the CDR3, taken from reference TRBV5-1 and TRBJ2-2): KAGVTQTPRYLIKTRGQQVTLSCSPISGHRSVSWYQQTPGQGLQFLFEYFSETQRNKGNFPGRFSGRQFSNSRSEMNVSTLELGDSALYLCASSEGQGVGTGELFFGEGSRLTVL.

The rearrangement uses TRBV18 and TRBJ1-3, with TRBD1 as a possible D gene (6 bases). This CDR3 comprises 13 residues. V was cut by 3 bases and J by 8 bases, with 11 bases left in between. Germline V gene data show CDR1 as KGHSH and CDR2 as LQKENI. CDR3 sequence (DNA): TGTGCCAGCTCACCGGGACAACGGGACACCATATATTTT. Its translation: CASSPGQRDTIYF.

The chain is built from TRBV7-6 and TRBJ1-5; 10 nucleotides agree with TRBD1. CDR3 length: 13 amino acids. V gave up 5 bases and J gave up 10 bases; unmatched junction bases: 5. Germline V gives CDR1 SGHVS, CDR2 FNYEAQ. CDR3 sequence reads: CASSPWDRGPQHF. CDR3 nucleotide sequence: TGTGCCAGCAGCCCGTGGGACAGGGGTCCCCAGCATTTT.

The J gene is TRBJ1-2, the V gene TRBV6-1; 8 bases agree with TRBD1. Germline lookup yields CDR1 MNHNS and CDR2 SASEGT. This CDR3 is 16 amino acids long. V lost 5 bases to trimming and J lost 2 bases; unmatched junction nucleotides: 10. The CDR3 bases are TGTGCCAGCAGTAAAGACAGGGGAGGGGTAAACTATGGCTACACCTTC. Translated: CASSKDRGGVNYGYTF.

This rearrangement joins TRBV5-1 to TRBJ2-1; no clear D gene. The germline V gene encodes CDR1 SGHRS and CDR2 YFSETQ. The CDR3 consists of 11 residues. CDR3 in DNA: TGCGCTTCAGCTGAGAAAGATGAGCAGTTCTTC. It codes for CASAEKDEQFF.

This CDR3 reads CAWSGRVAGNSPLHF. The CDR3 DNA reads as TGTGCCTGGAGTGGGCGGGTCGCAGGGAATTCACCCCTCCACTTT. The chain combines TRBV30 with TRBJ1-6, with D possibly TRBD1 on 5 matching bases. V was trimmed by 1 base and J by 7 bases, leaving 14 bases between them. The CDR3 runs 15 residues. Germline CDR1 reads GTSNPN; CDR2 reads SVGIG (reference sequence).

In nucleotides, the CDR3 is TGTGCCAGCAGCTTACTAGCGGCCGCAGATACGCAGTATTTT. Protein: CASSLLAAADTQYF. The chain recombines TRBV11-2 with TRBJ2-3; the match to TRBD2 covers 7 bases. Germline V gene data show CDR1 as SGHAT and CDR2 as FQNNGV. The CDR3 has 14 residues. The ends lost 2 bases at V and 4 bases at J; junction bases unmatched: 3.

The rearrangement uses TRBV5-1 and TRBJ2-5; TRBD2 matches 8 bases. This CDR3 contains 17 residues. The germline V gene has CDR1 SGHRS and CDR2 YFSETQ. The ends lost 0 bases at V and 1 base at J; junction bases unmatched: 8. This CDR3 is CASSLGAAGASQETQYF. The DNA of the CDR3 is TGCGCCAGCAGCTTGGGGGCAGCGGGAGCTTCCCAAGAGACCCAGTACTTC.

The J gene is TRBJ1-5, the V gene TRBV2; D gene ambiguous. CDR3 length: 14 residues. CDR1 is SNHLY, CDR2 FYNNEI, per germline. The V and J ends lost 4 bases and 2 bases respectively, with 9 bases between them. The CDR3 reads CASSVLRGNQPQHF. CDR3 bases: TGTGCCAGCAGTGTTTTACGTGGCAATCAGCCCCAGCATTTT.

This chain joins TRBV6-1 and TRBJ1-2; 9 bases are shared with TRBD1. The CDR3 loop spans 13 amino acids. The junction had 8 bases not matched to a gene; V was cut back by 7 bases and J by 8 bases. From germline, CDR1 is MNHNS and CDR2 SASEGT. The chain's CDR3 is CASTSDRGGGYTF. The CDR3 DNA follows: TGTGCCAGCACTTCAGACAGGGGGGGAGGCTACACCTTC.

About this clone: The junction departs from germline at one end; a sequencing error may be responsible. The chain joins TRBV6-6 to TRBJ2-7; D not certain. This CDR3 comprises 13 residues. Germline CDR1 reads MNHNY; CDR2 reads SVGAGI (reference sequence). CDR3 sequence reads: CASSYGILYGQYF. In DNA form, the CDR3 reads TGTGCCAGCAGTTACGGAATTCTTTACGGGCAGTACTTC.

The rearrangement joins TRBV4-1 to TRBJ2-2; D perhaps matches TRBD2 (5 bases). Germline CDR1 MGHRA, CDR2 YSYEKL. CDR3 size: 13 residues. The ends were cut back, 8 bases at V and 5 bases at J, with 12 bases in the middle. The CDR3 DNA is TGCGCCAGCCGTCGCGAGGGAACCGGGGAGCTGTTTTTT. Residues: CASRREGTGELFF.

V and J are TRBV30 and TRBJ1-5; D is uncertain. Trimming removed 3 bases at V and 6 bases at J, with 9 bases between. The CDR3 contains 12 residues. Germline V CDR1 and CDR2: GTSNPN, SVGIG (reference sequence). The CDR3 here is CAWRKKTQPQHF. The DNA of the CDR3 is TGTGCCTGGAGAAAAAAAACTCAGCCCCAGCATTTT.

The rearrangement uses TRBV2 and TRBJ2-2; D remains unclear. V lost 10 bases and J 4 bases, leaving 13 bases between the germline ends. Per the germline V gene, CDR1 is SNHLY and CDR2 is FYNNEI. The CDR3 spans 13 residues. CDR3 residues: CATSLVSTGELFF. The CDR3 bases are TGTGCCACCTCATTGGTGAGCACCGGGGAGCTGTTTTTT.

CDR3 loop: CASSEQGPANEKLFF. CDR3 sequence (DNA): TGTGCCAGCAGTGAACAGGGGCCGGCTAATGAAAAACTGTTTTTT. The chain combines TRBV2 with TRBJ1-4; the D gene is possibly TRBD1 (6 bases). V was shortened by 2 bases and J by 3 bases, with 10 bases between the two germline ends. Germline assignment: CDR1 SNHLY and CDR2 FYNNEI. The CDR3 totals 15 residues. The whole variable domain, filled in from reference TRBV2 and TRBJ1-4, reads EPEVTQTPSHQVTQMGQEVILRCVPISNHLYFYWYRQILGQKVEFLVSFYNNEISEKSEIFDDQFSVERPDGSNFTLKIRSTKLEDSAMYFCASSEQGPANEKLFFGSGTQLSVL.

V usage is TRBV7-8 and J usage is TRBJ1-2, with D hard to call. The V end was cut by 4 bases, the J end by 3 bases, with 9 bases between. CDR3 length: 13 amino acids. Germline CDR1 SGHVS, CDR2 FQNEAQ. The DNA of the CDR3 is TGTGCCAGCAGCTACACAAGGGACTATGGCTACACCTTC. This translates into CASSYTRDYGYTF. Full variable domain (remainder filled in from reference TRBV7-8 and TRBJ1-2): GAGVSQSPRYKVAKRGQDVALRCDPISGHVSLFWYQQALGQGPEFLTYFQNEAQLDKSGLPSDRFFAERPEGSVSTLKIQRTQQEDSAVYLCASSYTRDYGYTFGSGTRLTVV.

The chain carries TRBV6-5 and TRBJ1-1; possibly TRBD1 for D (6 bases). CDR1 and CDR2 from the germline V gene are MNHEY and SVGAGI. CDR3 length: 15 amino acids. V was cut by 5 bases and J by 3 bases, with 16 bases left in between. CDR3 in amino acids: CASSPGRGPYTEAFF. The DNA of the CDR3 is TGTGCCAGCAGTCCAGGGCGGGGGCCATACACTGAAGCTTTCTTT.

This sequence joins TRBV4-1 and TRBJ2-5, with TRBD2 matching over 12 bases. V dropped 2 bases and J dropped 1; count of bases not matched to a gene: 2. This CDR3 is 16 amino acids long. Per the germline V gene, CDR1 is MGHRA and CDR2 is YSYEKL. The CDR3 protein is CASSQRLAGAQETQYF. The CDR3 DNA follows: TGCGCCAGCAGCCAAAGACTAGCGGGGGCCCAAGAGACCCAGTACTTC.

J is TRBJ2-1 and V is TRBV7-9; 9 bases line up with TRBD1. CDR1 and CDR2 from the germline V gene are SEHNR and FQNEAQ (reference sequence). CDR3 length: 19 amino acids. J was trimmed by 5 bases and V by 4 bases; bases with no gene match: 18. CDR3 sequence reads: CASSWDRDFFKGHDNEQFF. CDR3 in DNA: TGTGCCAGCAGCTGGGACAGGGATTTCTTCAAAGGGCATGACAATGAGCAGTTCTTC. The complete variable domain, with remaining parts taken from reference TRBV7-9 and TRBJ2-1, reads DTGVSQNPRHKITKRGQNVTFRCDPISEHNRLYWYRQTLGQGPEFLTYFQNEAQLEKSRLLSDRFSAERPKGSFSTLEIQRTEQGDSAMYLCASSWDRDFFKGHDNEQFFGPGTRLTVL.

This clone has a handful of counts. The V gene is TRBV5-5, the J gene TRBJ2-7; no clear D. This CDR3 has 13 amino acids. Per the germline V gene, CDR1 is SGHKS and CDR2 is YYEKEE (reference sequence). Trimming removed 0 bases from V and 4 bases from J, with 8 bases in between. The CDR3, as DNA: TGTGCCAGCAGCTTGGACAACACTTACGAGCAGTACTTC. Protein product: CASSLDNTYEQYF.

The rearrangement uses TRBV7-3 and TRBJ1-5, with a weak D call TRBD1 (5 bases). Trimming took off 5 bases at V and 4 bases at J, with 9 bases between the two ends. The CDR3 has 13 residues. Germline V gene data show CDR1 as SGHTA and CDR2 as FQGTGA. The CDR3 nucleotides read TGTGCCAGCAGCCCCGGGGCGAATCAGCCCCAGCATTTT. This encodes CASSPGANQPQHF.

The chain has TRBV4-1 and TRBJ2-2, with 9 bases aligning to TRBD2. Germline lookup yields CDR1 MGHRA and CDR2 YSYEKL. This CDR3 spans 17 amino acids. The V and J ends lost 4 bases and 6 bases, in that order; junction bases with no gene match: 12. The CDR3 DNA reads as TGCGCCAGCAGCCGAGTGACTAGCGGCCTAGATTCCGGGGAGCTGTTTTTT. Encoded protein: CASSRVTSGLDSGELFF.

V and J are TRBV6-6 and TRBJ1-1, with D possibly being TRBD1 (6 bases). V was clipped by 6 bases and J by 1 base, with 12 bases between them. From germline, CDR1 is MNHNY and CDR2 SVGAGI (reference sequence). This CDR3 has 14 amino acids. For the CDR3, the DNA is TGTGCCAGCAGAACCAGGGGAGAGAACACTGAAGCTTTCTTT. Translating it yields CASRTRGENTEAFF.

CDR3: CASSLSAFPDSYTEAFF. Written as DNA, the CDR3 is TGCGCCAGCAGCTTGAGTGCGTTTCCCGACAGTTACACTGAAGCTTTCTTT. This chain links TRBV5-1 with TRBJ1-1; D possibly corresponds to TRBD1 (5 bases). CDR3 size: 17 residues. Germline V gene sequence: CDR1 SGHRS, CDR2 YFSETQ. V lost 1 base to trimming and J lost 3 bases, with 19 bases between them.

This clone was seen more than once but under ten times. The chain is built from TRBV6-5 and TRBJ2-7, with D perhaps given as TRBD1 or TRBD2 (5 bases each). The V and J ends lost 5 bases and 6 bases respectively, with 20 bases between them. Germline-derived CDR1 and CDR2 are MNHEY and SVGAGI. The CDR3 is 15 residues long. CDR3 nucleotide sequence: TGTGCCAGCAGTGTCTCCGGGGCAGGCTTCTCCGAGCAGTACTTC. Its protein product is CASSVSGAGFSEQYF.